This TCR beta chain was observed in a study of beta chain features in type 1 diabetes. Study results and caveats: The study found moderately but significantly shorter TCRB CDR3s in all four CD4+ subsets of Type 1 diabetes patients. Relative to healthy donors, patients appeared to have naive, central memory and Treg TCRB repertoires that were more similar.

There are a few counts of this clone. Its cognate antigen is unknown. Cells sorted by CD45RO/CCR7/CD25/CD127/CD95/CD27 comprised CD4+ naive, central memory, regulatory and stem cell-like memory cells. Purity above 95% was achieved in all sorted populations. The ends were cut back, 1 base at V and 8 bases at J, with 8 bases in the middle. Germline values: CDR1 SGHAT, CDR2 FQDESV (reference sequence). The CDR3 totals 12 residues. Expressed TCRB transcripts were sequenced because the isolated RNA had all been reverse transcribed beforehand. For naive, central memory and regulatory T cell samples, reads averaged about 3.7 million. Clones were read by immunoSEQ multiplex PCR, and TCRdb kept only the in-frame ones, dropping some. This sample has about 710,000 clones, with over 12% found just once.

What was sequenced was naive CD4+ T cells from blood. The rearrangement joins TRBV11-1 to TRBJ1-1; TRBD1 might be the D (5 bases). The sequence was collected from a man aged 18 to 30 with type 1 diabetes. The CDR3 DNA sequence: TGTGCCAGCAGCTTAGGACGGACAGAAGCTTTCTTT. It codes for CASSLGRTEAFF. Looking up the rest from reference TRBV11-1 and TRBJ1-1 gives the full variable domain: EAEVAQSPRYKITEKSQAVAFWCDPISGHATLYWYRQILGQGPELLVQFQDESVVDDSQLPKDRFSAERLKGVDSTLKIQPAELGDSAMYLCASSLGRTEAFFGQGTRLTVV.